This T cell receptor beta chain was sequenced during a study of shared clonotypes between healthy human individuals. Deep-level assay runs were performed. Generated by immunoSEQ multiplex PCR, the TCRdb table keeps only in-frame clones and is missing some. The data show roughly 1,000,000 clones, 78% seen once. The CDR3 contains 14 residues. V shed 5 bases, J shed 5 bases, and the junction held 7 bases outside the gene matches. CDR1 is MDHEN and CDR2 is SYDVKM in the germline V gene. Sample: memory CD4+ T cells from PBMCs. The sample's subset: CD45RA-negative fraction. The genes are TRBV28 and TRBJ2-5, with 8 nucleotides matching TRBD2. The TCR sequence derives from a man younger than 35 in good health. Some clones in this sample may be carry-over from other donors' samples. CDR3: CASSKRTSMETQYF. The DNA of the CDR3 is TGTGCCAGCAGTAAACGGACTAGCATGGAGACCCAGTACTTC. The full variable domain, its missing parts supplied by reference TRBV28 and TRBJ2-5, is DVKVTQSSRYLVKRTGEKVFLECVQDMDHENMFWYRQDPGLGLRLIYFSYDVKMKEKGDIPEGYSVSREKKERFSLILESASTNQTSMYLCASSKRTSMETQYFGPGTRLLVL.